This T cell receptor beta chain emerged from a study of patients and donors after allogeneic stem cell transplantation (dated by TCRdb to the early 2020s). A word on this clonotype: There is no known antigen for this receptor. It has no much larger one-base neighbor in the sample; base qualities were not kept.

The method was RT-PCR. These reads were obtained on a NextSeq 550. TCRdb trimmed public reads at Q25 via fastp, called clones via MiXCR and kept in-frame beta chains. Here each entry gathers all rows of one CDR3 protein and keeps the most common genes and DNA. Recorded for this sample are 190,000 or so distinct CDR3 sequences; roughly two fifths of them occurred a single time. The ten largest clones add up to about 35% of the sample. The germline V gene (reference sequence) supplies CDR1 LNHDA and CDR2 SQIVND. Including cysteine and phenylalanine, the CDR3 has 16 amino acids. Of all the DNA, just the CDR3 is kept, 48 bases in frame from base 1. At the junction V is shortened by 4 bases and J by 7 bases; bases outside the gene matches: 8.

The sequencing sample was made of blood, either unsorted or a sorted T cell fraction (not recorded which). The sequence derives from a human donor who was either an allogeneic HSCT recipient or a stem cell or donor lymphocyte infusion donor (not recorded which). It is not recorded whose cells these are; they may come from a transplant donor. The V and J segments used are TRBV19 and TRBJ2-1, and TRBD1 aligns with 12 junction nucleotides. In nucleotide form, the sequence is TGTGCCAGTAGTACTAGGGACAGGGGGCGTTCTAATGAGCAGTTCTTC. Translation gives CASSTRDRGRSNEQFF.